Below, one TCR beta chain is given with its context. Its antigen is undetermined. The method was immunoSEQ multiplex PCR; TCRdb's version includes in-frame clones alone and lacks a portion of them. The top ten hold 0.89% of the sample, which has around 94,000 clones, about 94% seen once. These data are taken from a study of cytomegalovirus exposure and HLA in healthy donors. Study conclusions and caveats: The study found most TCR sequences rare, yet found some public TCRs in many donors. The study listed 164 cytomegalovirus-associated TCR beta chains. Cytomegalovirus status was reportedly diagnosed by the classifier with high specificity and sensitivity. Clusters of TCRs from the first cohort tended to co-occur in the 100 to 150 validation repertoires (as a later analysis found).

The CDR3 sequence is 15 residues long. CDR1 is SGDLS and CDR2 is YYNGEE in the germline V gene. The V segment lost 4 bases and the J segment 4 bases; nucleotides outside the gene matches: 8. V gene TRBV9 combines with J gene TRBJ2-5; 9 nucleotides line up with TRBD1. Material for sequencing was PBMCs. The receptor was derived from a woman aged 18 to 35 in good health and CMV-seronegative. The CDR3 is CASSPRTGVVETQYF. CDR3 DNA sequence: TGTGCCAGCAGCCCGCGGACAGGGGTGGTAGAGACCCAGTACTTC.